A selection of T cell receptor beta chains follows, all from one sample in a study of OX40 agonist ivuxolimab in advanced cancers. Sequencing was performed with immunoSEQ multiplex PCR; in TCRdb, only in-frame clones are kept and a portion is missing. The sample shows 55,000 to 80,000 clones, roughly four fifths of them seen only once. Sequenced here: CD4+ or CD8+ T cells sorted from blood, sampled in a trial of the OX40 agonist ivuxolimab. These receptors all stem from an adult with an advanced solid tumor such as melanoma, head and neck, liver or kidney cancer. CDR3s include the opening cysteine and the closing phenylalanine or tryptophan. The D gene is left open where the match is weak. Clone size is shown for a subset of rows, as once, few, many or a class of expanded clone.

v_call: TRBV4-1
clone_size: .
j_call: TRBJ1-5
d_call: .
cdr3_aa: CASSLHRGGAQHF
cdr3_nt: TGCGCCAGCAGCCTACACCGCGGGGGGGCCCAGCATTTT

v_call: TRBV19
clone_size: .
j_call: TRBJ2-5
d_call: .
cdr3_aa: CASRPGQGNQETQYF
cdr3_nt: TGTGCCAGTAGGCCCGGCCAGGGGAACCAAGAGACCCAGTACTTC

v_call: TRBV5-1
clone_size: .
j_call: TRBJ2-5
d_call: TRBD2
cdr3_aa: CASSEGLAGQETQYF
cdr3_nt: TGCGCCAGCAGCGAGGGACTAGCGGGGCAAGAGACCCAGTACTTC

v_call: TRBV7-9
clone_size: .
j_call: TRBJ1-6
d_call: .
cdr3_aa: CASSLNEVSPLHF
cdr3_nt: TGTGCCAGCAGCTTAAACGAGGTTTCACCCCTCCACTTT

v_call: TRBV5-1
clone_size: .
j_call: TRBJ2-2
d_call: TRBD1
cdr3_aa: CASSPHPDRVTGELFF
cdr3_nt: TGCGCCAGCAGCCCCCACCCGGACAGGGTCACCGGGGAGCTGTTTTTT

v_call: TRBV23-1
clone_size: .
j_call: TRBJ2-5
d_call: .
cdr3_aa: CASSRKGGETQYF
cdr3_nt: TGCGCCAGCAGTCGTAAGGGGGGGGAGACCCAGTACTTC

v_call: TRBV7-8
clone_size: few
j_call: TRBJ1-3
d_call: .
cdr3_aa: CASSPGTLLPADF
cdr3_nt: TGTGCCAGCAGCCCCGGGACCCTCCTCCCGGCAGATTTT

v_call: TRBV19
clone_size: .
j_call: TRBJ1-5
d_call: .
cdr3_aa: CASSIGQYSNQPQHF
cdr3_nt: TGTGCCAGTAGTATAGGACAGTATAGCAATCAGCCCCAGCATTTT

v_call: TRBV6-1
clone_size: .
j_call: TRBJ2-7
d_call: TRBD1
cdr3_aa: CASIGTGGIDEQYF
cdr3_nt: TGTGCCAGCATTGGGACAGGGGGTATTGACGAGCAGTACTTC

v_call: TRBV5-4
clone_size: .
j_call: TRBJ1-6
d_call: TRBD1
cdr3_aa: CASSQGQWGSPLHF
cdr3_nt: TGTGCCAGCAGCCAGGGACAGTGGGGTTCACCCCTCCACTTT

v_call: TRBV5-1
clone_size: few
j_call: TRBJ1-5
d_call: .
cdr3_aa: CASSRDTGGGEPQHF
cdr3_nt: TGCGCCAGCAGCAGAGACACAGGTGGGGGGGAGCCCCAGCATTTT

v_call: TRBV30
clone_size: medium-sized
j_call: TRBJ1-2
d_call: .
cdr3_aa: CAWSVSGGYTF
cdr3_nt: TGTGCCTGGAGTGTTTCCGGAGGCTACACCTTC

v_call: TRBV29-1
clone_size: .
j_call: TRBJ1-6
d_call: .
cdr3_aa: CSVSGGDNSPLHF
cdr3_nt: TGCAGCGTTAGCGGGGGGGATAATTCACCCCTCCACTTT

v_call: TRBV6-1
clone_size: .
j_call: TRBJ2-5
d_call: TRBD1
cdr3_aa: CASSPGTAPQETQYF
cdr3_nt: TGTGCCAGCAGTCCCGGGACAGCCCCCCAAGAGACCCAGTACTTC

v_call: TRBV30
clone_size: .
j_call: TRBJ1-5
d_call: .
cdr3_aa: CACNGLYSNQPQHF
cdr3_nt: TGTGCCTGTAACGGCCTGTATAGCAATCAGCCCCAGCATTTT

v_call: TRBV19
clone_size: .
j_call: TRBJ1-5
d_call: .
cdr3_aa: CATGQGYGQPQHF
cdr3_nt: TGTGCCACTGGCCAGGGGTATGGGCAGCCCCAGCATTTT

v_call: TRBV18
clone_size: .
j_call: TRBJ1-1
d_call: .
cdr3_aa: CASSPPAGHLEAFF
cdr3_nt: TGTGCCAGCTCACCACCGGCAGGGCACCTTGAAGCTTTCTTT

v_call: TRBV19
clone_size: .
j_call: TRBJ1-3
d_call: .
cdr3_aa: CASSIGNGNTIYF
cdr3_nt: TGTGCCAGTAGTATCGGGAATGGAAACACCATATATTTT

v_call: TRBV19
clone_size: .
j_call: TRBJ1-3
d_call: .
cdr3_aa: CASTIPGGNTIYF
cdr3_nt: TGTGCCAGTACAATACCGGGGGGAAACACCATATATTTT

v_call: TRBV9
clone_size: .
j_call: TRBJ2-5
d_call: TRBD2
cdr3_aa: CASSVQQGLAGGKETQYF
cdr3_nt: TGTGCCAGCAGCGTACAACAGGGACTAGCGGGGGGGAAAGAGACCCAGTACTTC

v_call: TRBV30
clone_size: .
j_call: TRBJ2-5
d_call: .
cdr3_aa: CAWSVQGRGQETQYF
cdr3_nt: TGTGCCTGGAGTGTACAGGGAAGGGGGCAAGAGACCCAGTACTTC

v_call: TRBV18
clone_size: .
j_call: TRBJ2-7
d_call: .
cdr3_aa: CASSPLGAGQTYEQYF
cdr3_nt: TGTGCCAGCTCACCACTGGGGGCGGGACAGACCTACGAGCAGTACTTC

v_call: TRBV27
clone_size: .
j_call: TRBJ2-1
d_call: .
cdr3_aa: CASSLGLRGLPSYNEQFF
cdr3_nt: TGTGCCAGCAGTTTAGGGTTACGTGGTCTACCCTCCTACAATGAGCAGTTCTTC